Below are 4 T cell receptor beta chains sequenced from a single sample in a study of T-cell memory formation after mild COVID-19. A single record per CDR3 protein comes from TCRdb applying MiXCR to the 5' RACE reads. The repertoire holds 450,000 or so distinct CDR3 sequences, with about 23% as singletons. The material sequenced was PBMCs or a T cell subset sorted from them (not recorded which). Receptors were obtained from an adult woman who had mild COVID-19 (a few samples of this study predate the infection). Cell type and time point are not known.

The genes are TRBV10-3 and TRBJ2-2, with 8 bases matching TRBD1. The V gene's germline CDR1 is ENHRY and CDR2 SYGVKD. The CDR3 spans 15 residues. The V and J ends lost 7 bases and 7 bases, in that order; junction bases with no gene match: 11. The CDR3 bases are TGTGCCATCACCACCCCGGACAGGGACGGCGGGGAGCTGTTTTTT. Translated, it gives CAITTPDRDGGELFF.

The chain employs TRBV5-1 and TRBJ2-7; D not certain. Trimming cost V 4 bases and J 3 bases, with 11 bases left between them. Germline V lookup: CDR1 SGHRS, CDR2 YFSETQ. This CDR3 contains 13 residues. CDR3 coding DNA: TGCGCCAGCAGCCGCACCGATCTCTACGAGCAGTACTTC. Protein product: CASSRTDLYEQYF.

This clonotype was counted only a few times. The rearrangement uses TRBV18 and TRBJ1-6; a weak D match, TRBD1 (5 bases). There are 14 residues in the CDR3. V was cut by 6 bases and J by 11 bases, with 17 bases left in between. Germline V gives CDR1 KGHSH, CDR2 LQKENI. CDR3 amino acids: CASSLGGTKAPLHF. The CDR3 DNA reads TGTGCCAGCTCCCTCGGAGGGACGAAGGCACCCCTCCACTTT.

The gene calls are TRBV29-1 and TRBJ2-4; tentative D call: TRBD1 (5 bases). Trimming pared 0 bases from V and 4 bases from J, leaving 7 bases between. Germline CDR1 SQVTM, CDR2 ANQGSEA. The CDR3 contains 13 residues. The CDR3 loop is CSVEDSGKNIQYF. The CDR3, as DNA: TGCAGCGTTGAAGATTCAGGGAAAAACATTCAGTACTTC.